This TCR beta chain was recovered during a study of blood T cell repertoires in COVID-19. As for the study in general: Donors in the United States, Italy and Spain gave samples during acute or convalescent COVID-19. Sources were T cells, B-cell-depleted T cells, or PBMCs; the material itself was cDNA or gDNA.

The authors' processing: Amplification from reference gene primers served as the basis for estimated nucleated cell counts. Assay used: immunoSEQ multiplex PCR; TCRdb lists only in-frame clones, some missing. V and J calls and clone size are those listed in that table; D and trimming were worked out from the DNA. The sample yields some 110,000 clones, roughly 87% seen once. After removal of 5 bases from V and 3 bases from J, the junction contained 11 bases not matched to a gene. From germline, CDR1 is MDHEN and CDR2 SYDVKM. This CDR3 contains 16 residues. The origin of this receptor is a human donor in a cohort sampled during active COVID-19. The source material was peripheral blood. The rearrangement joins TRBV28 to TRBJ2-7, with 9 bases matching TRBD1. The CDR3 reads CASSPLARDRDYEQYF. The CDR3 DNA reads TGTGCCAGCAGTCCGCTAGCCCGGGACAGGGACTACGAGCAGTACTTC. Full variable domain (remainder filled in from reference TRBV28 and TRBJ2-7): DVKVTQSSRYLVKRTGEKVFLECVQDMDHENMFWYRQDPGLGLRLIYFSYDVKMKEKGDIPEGYSVSREKKERFSLILESASTNQTSMYLCASSPLARDRDYEQYFGPGTRLTVT.